This TCR beta chain was sequenced in a study of cytomegalovirus exposure and HLA in healthy donors. Study as a whole: The study's early data release held some 85 million unique TCRs from HLA-typed donors.

Donors in the study were healthy people who gave bone marrow. The V gene lost 1 base and the J gene lost 7 bases, with 10 bases spanning the gap. The CDR3 has 13 residues. Germline loops: CDR1 KGHSH, CDR2 LQKENI. PCR used 60 Vbeta primers and 13 Jbeta primers. Produced via immunoSEQ multiplex PCR; TCRdb's table is partial and in-frame only. The repertoire holds under 50,000 clones, with less than 75% as singletons. Sample: PBMCs. The TCR comes from a man under 40 in good health and CMV-seronegative. The chain links TRBV18 to TRBJ1-1, with D perhaps TRBD1 (6 bases). CDR3 sequence reads: CASSPLQDSEAFF. In nucleotides, the CDR3 is TGTGCCAGCTCACCACTACAGGACAGTGAAGCTTTCTTT. Drawing the rest from reference TRBV18 and TRBJ1-1, the complete variable domain is NAGVMQNPRHLVRRRGQEARLRCSPMKGHSHVYWYRQLPEEGLKFMVYLQKENIIDESGMPKERFSAEFPKEGPSILRIQQVVRGDSAAYFCASSPLQDSEAFFGQGTRLTVV.